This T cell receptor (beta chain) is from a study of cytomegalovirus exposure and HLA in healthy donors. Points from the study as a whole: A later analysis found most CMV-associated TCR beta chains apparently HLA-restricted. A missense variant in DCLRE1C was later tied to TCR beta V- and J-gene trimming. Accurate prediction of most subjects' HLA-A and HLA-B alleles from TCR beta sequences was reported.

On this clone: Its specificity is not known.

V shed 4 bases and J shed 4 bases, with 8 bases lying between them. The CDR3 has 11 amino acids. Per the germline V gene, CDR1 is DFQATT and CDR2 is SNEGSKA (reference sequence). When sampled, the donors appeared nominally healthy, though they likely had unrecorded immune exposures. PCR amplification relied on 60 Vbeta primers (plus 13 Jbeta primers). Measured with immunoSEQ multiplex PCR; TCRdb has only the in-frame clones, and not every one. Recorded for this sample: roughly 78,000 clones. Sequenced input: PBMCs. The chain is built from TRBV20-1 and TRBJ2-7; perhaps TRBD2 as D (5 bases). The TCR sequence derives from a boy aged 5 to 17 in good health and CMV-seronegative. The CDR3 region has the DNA TGCAGTGCTATGTCGGGGTACGAGCAGTACTTC. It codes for CSAMSGYEQYF.